This T cell receptor (beta chain) was sequenced for a study of T cell clonotyping in hematopoietic cell transplantation. Points from the study as a whole: Pathologically expanded recipient clonotypes increased progressively from day 30 to day 180 as diversity fell. Without cell sorting, CD4 versus CD8 contributions remain unresolved. At the given depth, recipient repertoires were over 97% de novo clonotypes.

The method was immunoSEQ multiplex PCR; TCRdb's version includes in-frame clones alone and lacks a portion of them. Here the sample spans approximately 5,000 clones, around 80% being singletons. Within the sample, this clone is medium-sized. What it recognizes is unknown. Recipient blood drawn about 28 days pretransplant and days 30, 100, 180 after. Per germline, CDR1 SEHNR and CDR2 FQNEAQ (reference sequence). The CDR3 consists of 13 residues. Unmatched junction bases numbered 4, after V lost 5 bases and J lost 8 bases. This clonotype was sampled from a male patient between 60 and 69 years old who had an allogeneic stem cell transplant, so T cells may come from the graft donor. Some clones in this sample may be carry-over from other donors' samples. The J gene is TRBJ1-3, the V gene TRBV7-9; the match to TRBD1 covers 9 bases. The specimen comprised peripheral blood mononuclear cells, sampled 100 days after allogeneic stem cell transplant. CDR3 residues: CASSEGQGDTIYF. The CDR3 DNA reads as TGTGCCAGCAGCGAGGGACAGGGCGACACCATATATTTT. Filled out from reference TRBV7-9 and TRBJ1-3, the complete variable domain reads DTGVSQNPRHKITKRGQNVTFRCDPISEHNRLYWYRQTLGQGPEFLTYFQNEAQLEKSRLLSDRFSAERPKGSFSTLEIQRTEQGDSAMYLCASSEGQGDTIYFGEGSWLTVV.